Following are 11 T cell receptor beta chains from one sample sequenced in a study of shared clonotypes between healthy human individuals. Here immunoSEQ multiplex PCR was the method, and the copy in TCRdb shows in-frame clones only, minus some. In the table there are approximately 2.5 million clones, over 85% of which are singletons. Sequenced material: naive CD4+ T cells from PBMCs. Subset defined: CD45RA+ positively selected. These receptors all come from a man younger than 35 in good health. Some clones in this sample may be carry-over from other donors' samples.

The chain has TRBV15 and TRBJ2-5; D is possibly TRBD1 (5 bases). Germline loops: CDR1 LNHNV, CDR2 YYDKDF (reference sequence). Trimming left V 0 bases short and J 5 bases short, with 13 bases between. This CDR3 comprises 15 residues. This CDR3 is CATSRDRVPRETQYF. In nucleotides, the CDR3 is TGTGCCACCAGCAGAGACAGGGTGCCCAGGGAGACCCAGTACTTC.

V is TRBV28 and J is TRBJ1-5; 10 positions match TRBD1. Germline V gene sequence: CDR1 MDHEN, CDR2 SYDVKM. The V and J ends lost 6 bases and 10 bases, in that order; junction bases with no gene match: 9. The CDR3 runs 14 residues. DNA for the CDR3: TGTGCCAGCAGCCCCGGACAGGGGGGAGGACCCCAGCATTTT. This translates into CASSPGQGGGPQHF.

This clone was counted between two and nine times. The chain is built from TRBV29-1 and TRBJ1-1; tentative D call: TRBD1 (5 bases). This CDR3 is built from 11 residues. Trimming removed 6 bases at V and 8 bases at J, with 13 bases between. The germline V gene has CDR1 SQVTM and CDR2 ANQGSEA. CDR3 coding DNA: TGCAGCGTGGGGGGGTCCTACGAAGCTTTCTTT. It encodes CSVGGSYEAFF.

The chain recombines TRBV6-6 with TRBJ2-1, with 10 bases identical to TRBD1. V lost 5 bases, J lost 8 bases, and 9 bases stayed unmatched. Germline-derived CDR1 and CDR2 are MNHNY and SVGAGI (reference sequence). The CDR3 sequence is 15 residues long. CDR3 bases: TGTGCCAGCAGTCCCTGGACAGGGGGAGGCGATGAGCAGTTCTTC. Amino acids: CASSPWTGGGDEQFF.

The chain employs TRBV11-3 and TRBJ2-7, with D perhaps TRBD1 (5 bases). This CDR3 comprises 14 residues. V gave up 5 bases and J gave up 0 bases, with 11 bases separating them. The germline CDR1 and CDR2 sequences are SGHNT and YENEEA. The CDR3 DNA sequence: TGTGCCAGCAGCCAGGGAAGGAGCTCCTACGAGCAGTACTTC. Protein product: CASSQGRSSYEQYF.

This sequence joins TRBV7-2 and TRBJ2-2; 8 positions agree with TRBD1. V shed 2 bases and J 2 bases; nucleotides not matched to a gene: 4. The CDR3 runs 16 residues. Germline assignment: CDR1 SGHTA and CDR2 FQGNSA. The CDR3 DNA sequence: TGTGCCAGCAGCTTATTTGGGACAGGAAACACCGGGGAGCTGTTTTTT. It codes for CASSLFGTGNTGELFF.

This clone occurred once. The chain carries TRBV19 and TRBJ2-3; 9 bases are a match to TRBD1. From germline, CDR1 is LNHDA and CDR2 SQIVND (reference sequence). The CDR3 loop spans 17 amino acids. Unmatched junction bases numbered 11, after V lost 5 bases and J lost 2 bases. The CDR3, as DNA: TGTGCCAGTAGTCGAACCACCGGGACAGGGTACACAGATACGCAGTATTTT. Amino acid sequence: CASSRTTGTGYTDTQYF.

This chain links TRBV4-2 with TRBJ2-1; weak D call: TRBD2 (7 bases). Trimming took 4 bases from V and 6 from J, leaving 13 bases between them. Germline CDR1 is LGHNA and CDR2 is YNFKEQ. The CDR3 totals 14 residues. The DNA of the CDR3 is TGTGCCAGCAGCCCTGGGGGCGGGAGCAATGAGCAGTTCTTC. Translation gives CASSPGGGSNEQFF.

The V and J genes are TRBV29-1 and TRBJ1-2, with D uncertain. CDR1 and CDR2 from the germline V gene are SQVTM and ANQGSEA. The length of the CDR3 is 15 residues. V dropped 5 bases and J dropped 2 bases, with 18 bases sitting between them. This CDR3 reads CSVRETTTPNYGYTF. The DNA of the CDR3 is TGCAGCGTTCGGGAAACTACCACACCAAACTATGGCTACACCTTC. Variable domain in full (rest from reference TRBV29-1 and TRBJ1-2): SAVISQKPSRDICQRGTSLTIQCQVDSQVTMMFWYRQQPGQSLTLIATANQGSEATYESGFVIDKFPISRPNLTFSTLTVSNMSPEDSSIYLCSVRETTTPNYGYTFGSGTRLTVV.

The chain couples TRBV27 to TRBJ2-1; 8 nucleotides agree with TRBD2. V was clipped by 4 bases and J by 8 bases; unmatched bases: 10. The CDR3 is 15 residues long. The germline V gene encodes CDR1 MNHEY and CDR2 SMNVEV (reference sequence). Written as DNA, the CDR3 is TGTGCCAGCAGTTCGCCGGGACTAGTTCGGGATGAGCAGTTCTTC. Its translation is CASSSPGLVRDEQFF.

This clone was seen more than once but under ten times. Other DNA sequences within the sample encode an identical CDR3. The J gene is TRBJ1-1, the V gene TRBV28; the D is unclear. Looked up from germline, CDR1 is MDHEN and CDR2 is SYDVKM. Trimming left V 4 bases short and J 6 bases short, with 6 bases between. The CDR3 totals 11 residues. CDR3 in DNA: TGTGCCAGCAGTTCCCGACCTGAAGCTTTCTTT. It yields the protein CASSSRPEAFF.